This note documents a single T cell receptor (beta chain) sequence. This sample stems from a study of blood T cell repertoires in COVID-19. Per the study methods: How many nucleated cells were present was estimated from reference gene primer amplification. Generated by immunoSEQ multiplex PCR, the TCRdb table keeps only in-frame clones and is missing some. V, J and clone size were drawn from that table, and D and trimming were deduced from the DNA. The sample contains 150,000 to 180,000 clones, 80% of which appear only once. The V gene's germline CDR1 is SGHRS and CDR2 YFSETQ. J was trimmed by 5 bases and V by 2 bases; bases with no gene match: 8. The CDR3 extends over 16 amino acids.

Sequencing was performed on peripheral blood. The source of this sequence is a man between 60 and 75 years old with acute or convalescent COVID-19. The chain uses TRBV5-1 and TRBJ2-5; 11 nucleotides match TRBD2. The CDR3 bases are TGCGCCAGCAGCTTTAGGCTAGCGGGAGGAGGGGAGACCCAGTACTTC. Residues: CASSFRLAGGGETQYF.